These 10 T cell receptor beta chains were all obtained from the same sample, sequenced in a study of blood T cell repertoires in COVID-19. Here immunoSEQ multiplex PCR was the method, and the copy in TCRdb shows in-frame clones only, minus some. The table includes around 160,000 clones, roughly 80% detected once. The sample comprised peripheral blood. These receptors originate from a human donor in a cohort sampled during active COVID-19.

The V gene is TRBV15, the J gene TRBJ2-1; 7 bases fit TRBD1. The junction had 11 bases not matched to a gene; V was cut back by 3 bases and J by 0 bases. The CDR3 spans 18 residues. The germline gives CDR1 LNHNV, CDR2 YYDKDF (reference sequence). The CDR3: CATSSRRVQGSSYNEQFF. The CDR3 coding sequence is TGTGCCACCAGCAGCCGACGGGTACAGGGGAGCTCCTACAATGAGCAGTTCTTC.

The CDR3 DNA reads as TGCGCCAGCAGCCAAGATGAGGGTCAGCCCCAGCATTTT. This codes for CASSQDEGQPQHF. V and J are TRBV4-3 and TRBJ1-5, with D unclear. CDR1 is LGHNA, CDR2 YSLEER, per germline. CDR3 size: 13 residues. V gave up 0 bases and J gave up 6 bases, with 6 bases separating them.

This sequence joins TRBV3-1 (or the pseudogene TRBV3-2) and TRBJ2-3; 14 bases are a match to TRBD2. The CDR3 length is 18 residues. With V trimmed by 1 base and J by 8 bases, 11 bases remained unmatched. Germline lookup yields CDR1 LGHDT and CDR2 YNNKEL (reference sequence). CDR3 region: CASSQVALTSGGARTQYF. DNA of the CDR3: TGTGCCAGCAGCCAAGTCGCCCTGACTAGCGGGGGGGCACGTACGCAGTATTTT.

Comments on this clone: The junction and the germline gene differ at one end; a read error may be behind it. The rearrangement links TRBV7-7 to TRBJ2-3, with a tentative D call TRBD1 (5 bases). Germline CDR1 reads SSHAT; CDR2 reads FNYEAQ (reference sequence). This CDR3 is built from 14 residues. In DNA, the CDR3 is TGTGCTAGCAGTCTAACAGGATTTGCAGATACGCAGTATTTT. Encoded protein: CASSLTGFADTQYF.

The chain couples TRBV6-5 to TRBJ1-1; 8 nucleotides match TRBD1. In germline, CDR1 is MNHEY, CDR2 SVGAGI. Unmatched junction bases numbered 7, after V lost 6 bases and J lost 1 base. The CDR3 runs 15 residues. CDR3 nucleotide sequence: TGTGCCAGCAGACCCGTCGGGACAGGGAACACTGAAGCTTTCTTT. Protein sequence: CASRPVGTGNTEAFF.

This chain uses TRBV6-2 or TRBV6-3 with TRBJ1-5; 9 nucleotides align to TRBD1. J gave up 0 bases and V 4 bases, and 4 bases lay outside the gene matches. Germline V gene lookup returns CDR1 MNHEY and CDR2 SVGEGT. This CDR3 comprises 16 residues. The CDR3 sequence is CASSFPGQGSNQPQHF. The CDR3 nucleotides are TGTGCCAGCAGTTTTCCGGGACAGGGTAGCAATCAGCCCCAGCATTTT.

The chain uses TRBV4-3 and TRBJ1-2; D uncertain. Germline CDR1 reads LGHNA; CDR2 reads YSLEER. The CDR3 contains 16 residues. Trimming left V 0 bases short and J 0 bases short, with 11 bases between. The CDR3 reads CASSQDRHTSNYGYTF. Written as DNA, the CDR3 is TGCGCCAGCAGCCAAGATCGACACACCTCTAACTATGGCTACACCTTC.

V usage is TRBV12-3 or TRBV12-4 and J usage is TRBJ1-5; a possible D gene is TRBD1 (6 bases). The CDR3 consists of 13 residues. V was cut by 5 bases and J by 7 bases, with 12 bases left in between. DNA for the CDR3: TGTGCCAGCAGTGCCAGGGGCCGACAGCCCCAGCATTTT. Translation gives CASSARGRQPQHF.

This clone has only a few counts. This chain uses TRBV28 with TRBJ1-1, with D perhaps matching TRBD1 (6 bases). This CDR3 is built from 15 residues. Germline V gene lookup returns CDR1 MDHEN and CDR2 SYDVKM. Trimming removed 5 bases at V and 6 bases at J, with 19 bases between. The CDR3 spells CASSTTGKKVAEAFF. Written as DNA, the CDR3 is TGTGCCAGCAGTACGACAGGTAAAAAAGTCGCTGAAGCTTTCTTT.

This clone appeared once. This chain uses TRBV11-2 with TRBJ1-2; D is perhaps TRBD1 (5 bases). The CDR3 sequence is 16 residues long. Germline CDR1 SGHAT, CDR2 FQNNGV. V gave up 6 bases and J gave up 5 bases, with 22 bases separating them. The CDR3 sequence: CASSEVGRRDFYGYTF. The CDR3 DNA sequence: TGTGCCAGCAGTGAGGTGGGGCGCAGAGACTTTTATGGCTACACCTTC. Drawing the rest from reference TRBV11-2 and TRBJ1-2, the complete variable domain is EAGVAQSPRYKIIEKRQSVAFWCNPISGHATLYWYQQILGQGPKLLIQFQNNGVVDDSQLPKDRFSAERLKGVDSTLKIQPAKLEDSAVYLCASSEVGRRDFYGYTFGSGTRLTVV.